This entry lists 3 T cell receptor beta chains sequenced from one sample in a study of response to subunit inactivated influenza vaccine. A single record per CDR3 protein comes from TCRdb applying MiXCR to the RT-PCR reads. Among about 540,000 distinct CDR3 sequences listed, roughly 15% were seen once. The specimen comprised PBMCs from blood, sampled about 12 days after vaccination. Source of these receptors: a man aged 50 or older who received an inactivated influenza vaccine.

The V and J genes are TRBV7-9 and TRBJ2-7; D gene ambiguous. With 7 bases removed from V and 5 bases from J, the gap between germline ends came to 15 bases. Germline V gene sequence: CDR1 SEHNR, CDR2 FQNEAQ (reference sequence). This CDR3 region has 13 residues. The CDR3 bases are TGTGCCAGCACGGCAACGACGGTGGACGAGCAGTACTTC. It encodes CASTATTVDEQYF.

This clonotype showed up many times. The gene calls are TRBV10-3 and TRBJ1-5, with D unresolved. The germline V and J ends were trimmed by 0 bases and 0 bases, with 9 bases remaining between them. Germline lookup yields CDR1 ENHRY and CDR2 SYGVKD. The CDR3 sequence is 16 residues long. The CDR3 spells CAISESMVYSNQPQHF. The CDR3 DNA reads TGTGCCATCAGTGAGTCGATGGTTTATAGCAATCAGCCCCAGCATTTT.

The genes are TRBV7-6 and TRBJ2-7; 8 bases are a match to TRBD1. V gave up 1 base and J gave up 6 bases; unmatched junction bases: 8. The CDR3 length is 15 residues. Looked up from germline, CDR1 is SGHVS and CDR2 is FNYEAQ. The CDR3 reads CASSLGPGGASEQYF. CDR3 coding DNA: TGTGCCAGCAGCTTAGGTCCAGGGGGCGCATCCGAGCAGTACTTC.